One sample yielded the 32 T cell receptor beta chains listed below, sequenced in a study of beta chain features in type 1 diabetes. Their antigens are not known. Findings and limits, study-wide: Among all four CD4+ subsets, Type 1 diabetes patients had TCRB CDR3s that were moderately but significantly shorter.

Reverse transcription of all isolated RNA meant that expressed TCRB transcripts were sequenced. Sequenced by immunoSEQ multiplex PCR; TCRdb stores in-frame clones only, minus some. The sample carries roughly 400,000 clones, about 10% recorded once. Sequences were obtained from central memory CD4+ T cells from blood. These receptors were taken from a man aged 30-40 years with type 1 diabetes.

This clone was counted only a few times. The V and J genes are TRBV4-2 and TRBJ2-6; TRBD1 agrees at 7 bases. The CDR3 is 17 residues long. V dropped 4 bases and J dropped 0; count of bases not matched to a gene: 6. The V gene's germline CDR1 is LGHNA and CDR2 YNFKEQ. For the CDR3, the DNA is TGTGCCAGCAGCCTTTCGGGACAGAGCTCTGGGGCCAACGTCCTGACTTTC. Translated: CASSLSGQSSGANVLTF.

This clone turned up a few times. V usage is TRBV11-2 and J usage is TRBJ2-3; D ambiguous. The CDR3 sequence is 14 residues long. V lost 2 bases and J 2 bases, leaving 8 bases between the germline ends. The germline CDR1 and CDR2 sequences are SGHAT and FQNNGV. CDR3 DNA: TGTGCCAGCAGCTTACTTGGGGTCACAGATACGCAGTATTTT. It codes for CASSLLGVTDTQYF.

This chain connects TRBV27 to TRBJ2-7; 8 bases match TRBD1. CDR1 and CDR2 from the germline V gene are MNHEY and SMNVEV (reference sequence). CDR3 length: 14 residues. J lost 5 bases, V lost 8 bases, and 11 bases had no gene match. The CDR3: CASSPSGQGNEQYF. DNA for the CDR3: TGTGCCAGCTCACCCTCCGGACAGGGTAACGAGCAGTACTTC.

This clone has more than one count but fewer than ten. This CDR3 is CASSPETGHSGNTIYF. The CDR3 DNA reads as TGTGCCAGCTCACCGGAGACAGGTCACTCTGGAAACACCATATATTTT. J is TRBJ1-3 and V is TRBV18; D perhaps matches TRBD1 (6 bases). V lost 3 bases to trimming and J lost 0 bases, with 12 bases between them. Looked up from germline, CDR1 is KGHSH and CDR2 is LQKENI. The CDR3 loop spans 16 amino acids.

V gene TRBV7-2 combines with J gene TRBJ1-1; 9 nucleotides align to TRBD1. Germline CDR1 and CDR2: SGHTA and FQGNSA. V was clipped by 4 bases and J by 7 bases; unmatched bases: 7. The CDR3 has 14 amino acids. The CDR3 is CASSSLGQGVEAFF. The DNA of the CDR3 is TGTGCCAGCAGCTCCCTGGGACAGGGAGTTGAAGCTTTCTTT.

This chain joins TRBV18 and TRBJ2-7; TRBD1 or TRBD2 may be the D gene (5 bases each). Per the germline V gene, CDR1 is KGHSH and CDR2 is LQKENI. Trimming pared 3 bases from V and 3 bases from J, leaving 6 bases between. The CDR3 runs to 12 residues. CDR3 coding DNA: TGTGCCAGCTCACCGGGGGTCTACGAGCAGTACTTC. Translated, it gives CASSPGVYEQYF.

The CDR3 DNA is TGTGCCAGCAGCCCCCAAGAACTAGCGGGGGCCTACGAGCAGTACTTC. Translated, it gives CASSPQELAGAYEQYF. The rearrangement uses TRBV9 and TRBJ2-7, with 11 bases that match TRBD2. This CDR3 comprises 16 residues. V shed 4 bases and J 2 bases; nucleotides not matched to a gene: 8. The germline V gene encodes CDR1 SGDLS and CDR2 YYNGEE.

The chain is built from TRBV28 and TRBJ1-1; D gene unclear. This CDR3 has 12 amino acids. V lost 7 bases and J 1 base, leaving 7 bases between the germline ends. CDR1 MDHEN and CDR2 SYDVKM come from the germline V gene. The CDR3 coding sequence is TGTGCCAGCATCCAGTCGAACACTGAAGCTTTCTTT. Residues: CASIQSNTEAFF.

The table lists this clone with a few counts. J is TRBJ2-3 and V is TRBV5-6; D uncertain. From germline, CDR1 is SGHDT and CDR2 YYEEEE. V dropped 5 bases and J dropped 2 bases, with 18 bases sitting between them. The CDR3 extends over 16 amino acids. The CDR3 is CASSPTKGGFTDTQYF. The CDR3 DNA reads as TGTGCCAGCAGTCCCACAAAGGGCGGATTCACAGATACGCAGTATTTT.

The table lists this clone with a few counts. The chain is built from TRBV7-2 and TRBJ1-1; D remains unclear. Trimming cost V 5 bases and J 2 bases, with 15 bases left between them. Germline values: CDR1 SGHTA, CDR2 FQGNSA. The CDR3 sequence is 15 residues long. CDR3 region: CASSPPGRANTEAFF. The CDR3 region has the DNA TGTGCCAGCAGCCCCCCTGGGAGGGCTAACACTGAAGCTTTCTTT. Full variable domain (remainder filled in from reference TRBV7-2 and TRBJ1-1): GAGVSQSPSNKVTEKGKDVELRCDPISGHTALYWYRQSLGQGLEFLIYFQGNSAPDKSGLPSDRFSAERTGGSVSTLTIQRTQQEDSAVYLCASSPPGRANTEAFFGQGTRLTVV.

This clone appeared a few times. The chain couples TRBV6-1 to TRBJ2-1, with TRBD2 matching over 12 bases. With V trimmed by 6 bases and J by 6 bases, 6 bases remained unmatched. The CDR3 extends over 15 amino acids. CDR1 and CDR2 from the germline V gene are MNHNS and SASEGT. CDR3 region: CASRLLAGGANEQFF. The CDR3 nucleotides read TGTGCCAGCAGACTCCTAGCGGGAGGGGCCAATGAGCAGTTCTTC.

The table lists this clone with a few counts. V is TRBV13 and J is TRBJ2-2; D possibly corresponds to TRBD2 (5 bases). This CDR3 is built from 15 residues. Between the trimmed V and J ends, which lost 8 bases and 3 bases, there was a span of 16 bases. Germline assignment: CDR1 PRHDT and CDR2 FYEKMQ (reference sequence). CDR3 region: CASSLMRVDTGELFF. CDR3 nucleotide sequence: TGTGCCAGCTCACTCATGAGGGTGGACACCGGGGAGCTGTTTTTT.

The gene calls are TRBV11-2 and TRBJ1-5; TRBD1 aligns across 9 bases. CDR1 and CDR2 from the germline V gene are SGHAT and FQNNGV. The V segment lost 4 bases and the J segment 3 bases; nucleotides outside the gene matches: 7. The CDR3 runs to 16 residues. CDR3 amino acids: CASSSLGQGNNQPQHF. In nucleotides, the CDR3 is TGTGCCAGCAGCTCACTGGGACAGGGTAACAATCAGCCCCAGCATTTT.

This clone was found a few times. The chain couples TRBV4-2 to TRBJ1-1; D remains ambiguous. The ends were cut back, 0 bases at V and 1 base at J, with 9 bases in the middle. The CDR3 is 15 amino acids. Germline CDR1 and CDR2: LGHNA and YNFKEQ. The CDR3 loop reads CASSQDFYGNTEAFF. For the CDR3, the DNA is TGTGCCAGCAGCCAAGATTTTTATGGGAACACTGAAGCTTTCTTT.

This clone has only a few counts. V and J are TRBV27 and TRBJ2-7; no definite D call. The V end was cut by 6 bases, the J end by 5 bases, with 20 bases between. This CDR3 has 15 residues. The germline gives CDR1 MNHEY, CDR2 SMNVEV (reference sequence). CDR3 loop: CASRQHGDGSNEQYF. In DNA form, the CDR3 reads TGTGCCAGCAGGCAGCATGGGGATGGTTCCAACGAGCAGTACTTC.

This sequence joins TRBV7-2 and TRBJ1-2; D gene unclear. Germline V gene lookup returns CDR1 SGHTA and CDR2 FQGNSA. Deletions cut 5 bases from V and 1 base from J, with 14 bases between. This CDR3 comprises 15 residues. The CDR3 nucleotides are TGTGCCAGCAGCGGAGAGACATACGTTAACTATGGCTACACCTTC. The encoded protein is CASSGETYVNYGYTF.

The chain has TRBV11-2 and TRBJ1-3; no firm D call. Trimming removed 2 bases at V and 0 bases at J, with 5 bases between. Germline V lookup: CDR1 SGHAT, CDR2 FQNNGV. The CDR3 has 14 residues. CDR3 sequence reads: CASSLQRSGNTIYF. As DNA, the CDR3 is TGTGCCAGCAGCTTACAGCGCTCTGGAAACACCATATATTTT.

This chain joins TRBV11-2 and TRBJ2-1, with 8 bases matching TRBD2. Germline assignment: CDR1 SGHAT and CDR2 FQNNGV. Losses at the gene ends were 1 base for V and 8 bases for J; bases not matched to a gene: 4. The CDR3 extends over 14 amino acids. In DNA form, the CDR3 reads TGTGCCAGCAGCTTAGGGCTAGCGGGCTATGAGCAGTTCTTC. It codes for CASSLGLAGYEQFF.

There are a few counts of this clone. This sequence joins TRBV6-6 and TRBJ1-5, with 9 bases lining up with TRBD1. The V and J ends lost 7 bases and 6 bases, in that order; junction bases with no gene match: 10. The CDR3 runs to 15 residues. Germline V lookup: CDR1 MNHNY, CDR2 SVGAGI (reference sequence). The CDR3 here is CASKPGTGSGQPQHF. CDR3 DNA: TGTGCCAGCAAACCCGGGACAGGGAGTGGTCAGCCCCAGCATTTT.

This clone was observed a handful of times. The V and J genes are TRBV28 and TRBJ2-5; 11 bases agree with TRBD1. CDR1 is MDHEN, CDR2 SYDVKM, per germline. The CDR3 sequence is 16 residues long. With 5 bases clipped from V and 3 bases from J, the junction kept 8 bases outside the gene matches. The DNA for the CDR3 is TGTGCCAGCAGTACCCCCGGACAGGGGGCGGAAGAGACCCAGTACTTC. Translation gives CASSTPGQGAEETQYF.

This clone has only one observation. V and J are TRBV28 and TRBJ2-1; 7 positions agree with TRBD2. Per germline, CDR1 MDHEN and CDR2 SYDVKM. The V and J ends lost 4 bases and 10 bases, in that order; junction bases with no gene match: 13. The CDR3 has 15 residues. CDR3 loop: CASSSPTSTTIEQFF. As DNA, the CDR3 is TGTGCCAGCAGTTCCCCGACTAGCACCACAATCGAGCAGTTCTTC.

The genes are TRBV30 and TRBJ2-1; D is tentatively TRBD1 or TRBD2 (5 bases each). The CDR3 sequence is 13 residues long. Germline V gives CDR1 GTSNPN, CDR2 SVGIG (reference sequence). V lost 4 bases and J lost 7, with 14 bases in between. CDR3 region: CAWIPGPKNEQFF. CDR3 coding DNA: TGTGCCTGGATCCCGGGACCTAAGAATGAGCAGTTCTTC.

This chain joins TRBV27 and TRBJ1-5, with TRBD1 identical over 7 bases. The CDR3 contains 16 residues. Trimming at V came to 5 bases and at J to 2 bases, leaving 9 bases not matched to a gene. Germline CDR1 and CDR2: MNHEY and SMNVEV (reference sequence). For the CDR3, the DNA is TGTGCCAGCAGTCCTAGCGACAGGGTAGGCAATCAGCCCCAGCATTTT. Protein product: CASSPSDRVGNQPQHF.

This clone was seen just once. This CDR3 reads CASSLSRGLAGLSYEQYF. The CDR3 DNA sequence: TGCGCCAGCAGCTTGTCGAGGGGCCTAGCGGGACTATCCTACGAGCAGTACTTC. The rearrangement uses TRBV5-1 and TRBJ2-7; 9 bases fit TRBD2. V lost 1 base to trimming and J lost 1 base; unmatched junction nucleotides: 12. The CDR3 covers 18 residues. Germline V gene data show CDR1 as SGHRS and CDR2 as YFSETQ. Full variable domain (rest looked up from reference TRBV5-1 and TRBJ2-7): KAGVTQTPRYLIKTRGQQVTLSCSPISGHRSVSWYQQTPGQGLQFLFEYFSETQRNKGNFPGRFSGRQFSNSRSEMNVSTLELGDSALYLCASSLSRGLAGLSYEQYFGPGTRLTVT.

The chain employs TRBV7-2 and TRBJ2-2; 7 bases are shared with TRBD2. Germline CDR1 is SGHTA and CDR2 is FQGNSA. This CDR3 is built from 16 residues. Trimming at V came to 0 bases and at J to 2 bases, leaving 3 bases not matched to a gene. This CDR3 is CASSLAPSGNTGELFF. The CDR3, as DNA: TGTGCCAGCAGCTTAGCGCCTAGCGGAAACACCGGGGAGCTGTTTTTT.

The chain combines TRBV5-4 with TRBJ2-1; 13 bases match TRBD2. The CDR3 contains 16 residues. Germline V gene lookup returns CDR1 SGHNT and CDR2 YYREEE (reference sequence). Germline trimming cut 4 bases from V and 3 bases from J; bases unmatched to any gene: 4. CDR3: CASSAGTSGDYNEQFF. The CDR3 region has the DNA TGTGCCAGCAGCGCTGGGACTAGCGGGGACTACAATGAGCAGTTCTTC.

The table lists this clone with a few counts. The J gene is TRBJ2-5, the V gene TRBV5-1, with 9 bases identical to TRBD1. Germline V gives CDR1 SGHRS, CDR2 YFSETQ. V shed 3 bases, J shed 4 bases, and the junction held 4 bases outside the gene matches. The CDR3 totals 14 residues. The CDR3 reads CASSSGTGSETQYF. DNA for the CDR3: TGCGCCAGCAGCTCCGGGACAGGGTCAGAGACCCAGTACTTC.

The chain couples TRBV5-1 to TRBJ2-3; 7 nucleotides agree with TRBD1. Germline values: CDR1 SGHRS, CDR2 YFSETQ. This CDR3 region has 14 residues. V shed 4 bases and J 6 bases; nucleotides not matched to a gene: 8. The CDR3 region is CASSHDRAADTQYF. For the CDR3, the DNA is TGCGCCAGCAGCCACGACAGGGCCGCTGATACGCAGTATTTT. The whole variable domain, remainder taken from reference TRBV5-1 and TRBJ2-3, is KAGVTQTPRYLIKTRGQQVTLSCSPISGHRSVSWYQQTPGQGLQFLFEYFSETQRNKGNFPGRFSGRQFSNSRSEMNVSTLELGDSALYLCASSHDRAADTQYFGPGTRLTVL.

The rearrangement uses TRBV2 and TRBJ1-2; 7 bases line up with TRBD1. The germline CDR1 and CDR2 sequences are SNHLY and FYNNEI. V dropped 6 bases and J dropped 4; count of bases not matched to a gene: 2. CDR3 length equals 12 residues. CDR3 bases: TGTGCCAGCAGCGGACAGGCCTATGGCTACACCTTC. Protein product: CASSGQAYGYTF.

The chain employs TRBV7-3 and TRBJ2-1, with 9 bases fitting TRBD2. V trimming: 5 bases; J trimming: 16 bases; junction bases outside the gene matches: 6. The CDR3 is 11 residues long. CDR1 is SGHTA, CDR2 FQGTGA, per germline. As DNA, the CDR3 is TGTGCCAGCAGCGTCGCCGGGACTAGCTTCTTC. This sequence encodes CASSVAGTSFF.

The chain employs TRBV5-1 and TRBJ2-1, with D uncertain. The V and J ends lost 1 base and 4 bases respectively, with 30 bases between them. The germline gives CDR1 SGHRS, CDR2 YFSETQ. The CDR3 runs to 21 residues. CDR3 protein: CASSLYSVLSLRSAAYNEQFF. CDR3 DNA: TGCGCCAGCAGCTTGTACAGCGTGTTAAGTTTGCGGAGTGCGGCTTACAATGAGCAGTTCTTC.

The V call is TRBV5-1, the J call TRBJ1-2, with D possibly being TRBD1 (6 bases). V was pared by 3 bases and J by 4 bases, with 28 bases between. In germline, CDR1 is SGHRS, CDR2 YFSETQ. The CDR3 spans 19 residues. CDR3 in DNA: TGCGCCAGCAGCTCCGTTGCATTAAGGGACACCCGGGTCGTCTATGGCTACACCTTC. Protein: CASSSVALRDTRVVYGYTF. Full variable domain (missing parts from reference TRBV5-1 and TRBJ1-2): KAGVTQTPRYLIKTRGQQVTLSCSPISGHRSVSWYQQTPGQGLQFLFEYFSETQRNKGNFPGRFSGRQFSNSRSEMNVSTLELGDSALYLCASSSVALRDTRVVYGYTFGSGTRLTVV.